These 26 T cell receptor beta chains originate from one sample sequenced in a study of circulating and synovial CD4+ cells in juvenile arthritis. Assay: immunoSEQ multiplex PCR; the TCRdb copy retains only in-frame clones and omits some. The table records 30,000 to 40,000 clones, about 95% of them present only once. Input material: CD4+ T cells from blood. The receptors derive from a human donor with juvenile idiopathic arthritis.

This clone was observed once. The rearrangement links TRBV6-1 to TRBJ1-2; 7 bases are a match to TRBD1. Per germline, CDR1 MNHNS and CDR2 SASEGT. This CDR3 region has 13 residues. The V gene end was trimmed by 5 bases and the J gene end by 4 bases; junction bases not matched to a gene: 4. The CDR3, as DNA: TGTGCCAGCAGTCGGGACAGCTCCTATGGCTACACCTTC. Encoded protein: CASSRDSSYGYTF.

The CDR3, as DNA: TGTGCCACCAGCAGAGAGGGCCTCGCGAACACCGGGGAGCTGTTTTTT. It translates to CATSREGLANTGELFF. The chain links TRBV15 to TRBJ2-2; no reliable D call. Trimming left V 0 bases short and J 0 bases short, with 8 bases between. The V gene's germline CDR1 is LNHNV and CDR2 YYDKDF (reference sequence). The CDR3 has 16 residues.

The count of this clone is one. The chain uses TRBV25-1 and TRBJ2-7, with 7 bases that match TRBD1. Germline V gene data show CDR1 as MGHDK and CDR2 as SYGVNS. The V gene end was trimmed by 2 bases and the J gene end by 4 bases; junction bases not matched to a gene: 2. The CDR3 consists of 13 residues. The CDR3 reads CASSEHRGYEQYF. DNA for the CDR3: TGTGCCAGCAGTGAACACAGGGGTTACGAGCAGTACTTC.

J is TRBJ2-7 and V is TRBV5-6; no definite D call. CDR1 is SGHDT and CDR2 is YYEEEE in the germline V gene. V was pared by 1 base and J by 4 bases, with 9 bases between. CDR3 length: 13 residues. The CDR3 reads CASSLYSLYEQYF. The CDR3 bases are TGTGCCAGCAGCTTGTACAGCTTGTACGAGCAGTACTTC.

The chain couples TRBV19 to TRBJ1-5; TRBD1 aligns across 8 bases. This CDR3 is built from 15 residues. With 1 base clipped from V and 6 bases from J, the junction kept 5 bases outside the gene matches. Germline-derived CDR1 and CDR2 are LNHDA and SQIVND (reference sequence). The CDR3 loop reads CASSIGPTGGQPQHF. CDR3 coding DNA: TGTGCCAGTAGTATAGGACCCACAGGGGGTCAGCCCCAGCATTTT.

The rearrangement joins TRBV30 to TRBJ2-5; D is perhaps TRBD2 (7 bases). Germline V gives CDR1 GTSNPN, CDR2 SVGIG (reference sequence). V was shortened by 2 bases and J by 5 bases, with 15 bases between the two germline ends. The CDR3 contains 14 residues. CDR3 protein: CAWSQIQGGETQYF. CDR3 sequence (DNA): TGTGCCTGGAGTCAGATACAGGGAGGGGAGACCCAGTACTTC.

This clone came up once. Written as DNA, the CDR3 is TGTGCCAGCAGCTCCACCCTACTAGCGGGAGTGGTAGAGACCCAGTACTTC. Translation gives CASSSTLLAGVVETQYF. The V gene is TRBV7-9, the J gene TRBJ2-5; 11 nucleotides line up with TRBD2. CDR3 size: 17 residues. Unmatched junction bases numbered 11, after V lost 4 bases and J lost 4 bases. CDR1 is SEHNR and CDR2 is FQNEAQ in the germline V gene (reference sequence).

The J gene is TRBJ2-7, the V gene TRBV11-2, with D perhaps TRBD2 (6 bases). Per germline, CDR1 SGHAT and CDR2 FQNNGV. The CDR3 loop spans 16 amino acids. Trimming cost V 2 bases and J 4 bases, with 18 bases left between them. In nucleotides, the CDR3 is TGTGCCAGCAGCTTAAGCCTCCTAGGGACTGGGTACGAGCAGTACTTC. Encoded protein: CASSLSLLGTGYEQYF.

The CDR3 DNA sequence: TGTGCCACCAGCAGAGATTTAGCGTACGAGCAGTACTTC. Protein: CATSRDLAYEQYF. The chain links TRBV15 to TRBJ2-7, with a possible D match to TRBD2 (5 bases). This CDR3 region has 13 residues. With 0 bases removed from V and 4 bases from J, the gap between germline ends came to 7 bases. Germline V gene data show CDR1 as LNHNV and CDR2 as YYDKDF (reference sequence).

The table lists this clone with a count of one. The chain joins TRBV27 to TRBJ2-5; perhaps TRBD1 as D (6 bases). This CDR3 has 14 amino acids. CDR1 is MNHEY and CDR2 is SMNVEV in the germline V gene (reference sequence). V lost 2 bases, J lost 1 base, and 8 bases lay in between. CDR3 residues: CASSLNRAQETQYF. CDR3 coding DNA: TGTGCCAGCAGTTTAAACAGGGCCCAAGAGACCCAGTACTTC.

V gene TRBV7-7 combines with J gene TRBJ2-1; 9 nucleotides align to TRBD2. This CDR3 contains 15 residues. CDR1 is SSHAT and CDR2 is FNYEAQ in the germline V gene (reference sequence). Germline trimming cut 1 base from V and 8 bases from J; bases unmatched to any gene: 6. The CDR3 DNA sequence: TGTGCCAGCAGCTTAGATGGCGGGGGGGCCTATGAGCAGTTCTTC. This encodes CASSLDGGGAYEQFF.

The J gene is TRBJ2-7, the V gene TRBV5-1, with TRBD1 identical over 7 bases. CDR1 is SGHRS and CDR2 is YFSETQ in the germline V gene. V lost 4 bases, J lost 2 bases, and 6 bases stayed unmatched. The CDR3 spans 14 residues. DNA of the CDR3: TGCGCCAGCAGCCCTCGGACAGGTACCTACGAGCAGTACTTC. Translating gives CASSPRTGTYEQYF. Combining the CDR3 with reference TRBV5-1 and TRBJ2-7 gives the whole variable domain KAGVTQTPRYLIKTRGQQVTLSCSPISGHRSVSWYQQTPGQGLQFLFEYFSETQRNKGNFPGRFSGRQFSNSRSEMNVSTLELGDSALYLCASSPRTGTYEQYFGPGTRLTVT.

This rearrangement joins TRBV6-6 to TRBJ2-5; tentatively, D is TRBD1 (6 bases). The J call may be mistaken, given a closer DNA end match to TRBJ2-7. Germline CDR1 and CDR2: MNHNY and SVGAGI (reference sequence). The CDR3 has 12 amino acids. The CDR3 DNA is TGTGCCAGCAGTTTCACAGGGTACGAGCAGTACTTC. It encodes CASSFTGYEQYF.

V gene TRBV6-1 combines with J gene TRBJ1-5; 8 bases align to TRBD1. The CDR3 consists of 16 residues. Trimming cost V 3 bases and J 3 bases; bases outside gene matches: 7. Germline CDR1 is MNHNS and CDR2 is SASEGT. The CDR3 protein is CASSDSPGQVNQPQHF. CDR3 nucleotides: TGTGCCAGCAGTGATAGCCCGGGACAGGTCAATCAGCCCCAGCATTTT.

This sequence joins TRBV4-2 and TRBJ2-7; 8 bases fit TRBD2. The germline V gene encodes CDR1 LGHNA and CDR2 YNFKEQ. After removal of 0 bases from V and 6 bases from J, the junction contained 10 bases not matched to a gene. This CDR3 region has 16 residues. CDR3 in amino acids: CASSQEGVAGPGEQYF. The CDR3 coding sequence is TGTGCCAGCAGCCAAGAAGGAGTAGCGGGACCCGGCGAGCAGTACTTC.

The genes are TRBV6-1 and TRBJ1-1; weak D call: TRBD1 (6 bases). V lost 0 bases, J lost 4 bases, and 9 bases lay in between. The CDR3 is 14 amino acids. Germline V gene lookup returns CDR1 MNHNS and CDR2 SASEGT. The DNA of the CDR3 is TGTGCCAGCAGTGAAGCAGGACAGTCCACTGAAGCTTTCTTT. As protein: CASSEAGQSTEAFF.

Note on this clone: The same CDR3 is also encoded by other DNA sequences in this sample. The rearrangement uses TRBV28 and TRBJ2-5; TRBD1 agrees at 9 bases. Trimming took 6 bases from V and 5 from J; bases not matched to a gene: 10. The CDR3 has 15 amino acids. Germline V CDR1 and CDR2: MDHEN, SYDVKM. The chain's CDR3 is CASSPGQGWRETQYF. In nucleotides, the CDR3 is TGTGCCAGCAGCCCCGGACAGGGGTGGAGGGAGACCCAGTACTTC. Together with reference TRBV28 and TRBJ2-5, the CDR3 gives the full variable domain: DVKVTQSSRYLVKRTGEKVFLECVQDMDHENMFWYRQDPGLGLRLIYFSYDVKMKEKGDIPEGYSVSREKKERFSLILESASTNQTSMYLCASSPGQGWRETQYFGPGTRLLVL.

About this clone: At one end, the junction sequence differs from germline, possibly due to a read error. The chain links TRBV7-7 to TRBJ2-3; D unresolved. This CDR3 spans 14 amino acids. The germline V gene has CDR1 SSHAT and CDR2 FNYEAQ (reference sequence). The CDR3 spells CASSLGSEVDTQYF. The CDR3 DNA sequence: TGTGCTAGCAGCTTAGGGTCAGAAGTAGATACGCAGTATTTT.

This clone is a singleton in its sample. This same CDR3 is encoded by further DNA sequences in the sample. The chain couples TRBV7-9 to TRBJ1-6; D gene uncertain. The CDR3 loop spans 15 amino acids. V was pared by 0 bases and J by 8 bases, with 11 bases between. The V gene's germline CDR1 is SEHNR and CDR2 FQNEAQ (reference sequence). CDR3 nucleotide sequence: TGTGCCAGCAGCTTAGCCGGCATCGCGGATTCACCCCTCCACTTT. This sequence encodes CASSLAGIADSPLHF.

This chain links TRBV6-5 with TRBJ1-1, with D unresolved. Germline V lookup: CDR1 MNHEY, CDR2 SVGAGI. CDR3 length equals 16 residues. The germline V and J ends were trimmed by 0 bases and 4 bases, with 15 bases remaining between them. The CDR3 DNA sequence: TGTGCCAGCAGTTACTCGATTCTGCAGGTTTCCACTGAAGCTTTCTTT. Encoded protein: CASSYSILQVSTEAFF.

This chain connects TRBV6-1 to TRBJ1-2; TRBD1 is a possible D gene (5 bases). Germline lookup yields CDR1 MNHNS and CDR2 SASEGT. V was cut by 3 bases and J by 7 bases, with 12 bases left in between. The CDR3 has 13 amino acids. CDR3 region: CASSDRQISGYTF. The CDR3, as DNA: TGTGCCAGCAGTGACCGACAGATATCTGGCTACACCTTC.

This chain joins TRBV9 and TRBJ1-3, with D possibly matching TRBD1 (5 bases). Trimming left V 2 bases short and J 1 base short, with 19 bases between. CDR1 and CDR2 from the germline V gene are SGDLS and YYNGEE. The CDR3 loop spans 18 amino acids. The CDR3 DNA follows: TGTGCCAGCAGCGTGTCCCCTGGAGGGGCGACTTCTGGAAACACCATATATTTT. Translation gives CASSVSPGGATSGNTIYF.

This chain links TRBV5-8 with TRBJ1-4; D is possibly TRBD1 (5 bases). This CDR3 has 15 amino acids. Germline values: CDR1 SGHTS, CDR2 YDEGEE. V lost 4 bases, J lost 2 bases, and 12 bases lay in between. In DNA, the CDR3 is TGTGCCAGCAGCGTCGGACGGGGGACTAATGAAAAACTGTTTTTT. Amino acids: CASSVGRGTNEKLFF.

This chain uses TRBV18 with TRBJ2-3; D perhaps matches TRBD2 (5 bases). Germline CDR1 KGHSH, CDR2 LQKENI. The CDR3 runs 14 residues. V was shortened by 3 bases and J by 5 bases, with 12 bases between the two germline ends. CDR3 coding DNA: TGTGCCAGCTCACCGAGGGCTGAGGGAGATACGCAGTATTTT. Its translation is CASSPRAEGDTQYF.

The chain has TRBV2 and TRBJ1-3, with a weak D call TRBD1 (6 bases). V lost 7 bases to trimming and J lost 2 bases, with 18 bases between them. The CDR3 loop spans 16 amino acids. Germline lookup yields CDR1 SNHLY and CDR2 FYNNEI. Here the CDR3 DNA reads TGTGCCAGCACCAACCCCCAGGGGATAACTGGAAACACCATATATTTT. This gives the protein CASTNPQGITGNTIYF.

V and J are TRBV6-5 and TRBJ1-2, with 7 bases identical to TRBD1. Per the germline V gene, CDR1 is MNHEY and CDR2 is SVGAGI. Germline trimming cut 5 bases from V and 6 bases from J; bases unmatched to any gene: 6. This CDR3 has 13 amino acids. The CDR3 region has the DNA TGTGCCAGCAGTACAGGGGCTAGGAATGGCTACACCTTC. This sequence encodes CASSTGARNGYTF.